Following are 4 T cell receptor beta chains from one sample sequenced in a study of T cells in Graves' hyperthyroidism and ophthalmopathy. Researchers took RNA transcripts and amplified the TCR beta CDR3 regions from them. When the TCR CDR3 underwent first-round RT-PCR, the HTBI primer set was used. TCRdb redid the calling of the multiplex PCR reads with MiXCR, one entry per CDR3 protein. The table lists 800,000 or so distinct CDR3 sequences, approximately 40% of them singletons. The sequenced sample consisted of blood. These receptors were taken from a man aged 18 to 35 with Graves' hyperthyroidism.

This clonotype was picked up a small number of times. V gene TRBV9 combines with J gene TRBJ2-2; D is unresolved. This CDR3 has 14 residues. V lost 4 bases to trimming and J lost 2 bases, with 9 bases between them. Germline assignment: CDR1 SGDLS and CDR2 YYNGEE. The CDR3 here is CASSQQRNTGELFF. In DNA form, the CDR3 reads TGTGCCAGCAGCCAGCAAAGAAACACCGGGGAGCTGTTTTTT. Combining the CDR3 with reference TRBV9 and TRBJ2-2 gives the whole variable domain DSGVTQTPKHLITATGQRVTLRCSPRSGDLSVYWYQQSLDQGLQFLIQYYNGEERAKGNILERFSAQQFPDLHSELNLSSLELGDSALYFCASSQQRNTGELFFGEGSRLTVL.

V gene TRBV19 combines with J gene TRBJ2-7; no definite D call. This CDR3 comprises 14 residues. From germline, CDR1 is LNHDA and CDR2 SQIVND (reference sequence). The V end lost 5 bases, the J end lost 6 bases, and 17 bases lay between the germline ends. This CDR3 is CASSETTTFGEQYF. For the CDR3, the DNA is TGTGCCAGTAGTGAAACGACAACTTTCGGCGAGCAGTACTTC. The entire variable domain, with the rest obtained from reference TRBV19 and TRBJ2-7, is as follows: DGGITQSPKYLFRKEGQNVTLSCEQNLNHDAMYWYRQDPGQGLRLIYYSQIVNDFQKGDIAEGYSVSREKKESFPLTVTSAQKNPTAFYLCASSETTTFGEQYFGPGTRLTVT.

This clonotype was recorded at least ten times. CDR3 coding DNA: TGTGCCACCGAAGCTTGGACAGGGAGTTACGAGCAGTACTTC. Translating it yields CATEAWTGSYEQYF. The chain has TRBV25-1 and TRBJ2-7; 8 bases fit TRBD1. The CDR3 has 14 amino acids. Trimming at V came to 10 bases and at J to 4 bases, leaving 12 bases not matched to a gene. Looked up from germline, CDR1 is MGHDK and CDR2 is SYGVNS.

This clonotype was found once. V gene TRBV7-9 combines with J gene TRBJ2-7; 8 bases fit TRBD1. The germline V gene has CDR1 SEHNR and CDR2 FQNEAQ (reference sequence). Unmatched junction bases numbered 8, after V lost 7 bases and J lost 3 bases. The CDR3 has 14 amino acids. CDR3 in DNA: TGTGCCAGCACCCTTCGGACAGGGATCTACGAGCAGTACTTC. Amino acid sequence: CASTLRTGIYEQYF.